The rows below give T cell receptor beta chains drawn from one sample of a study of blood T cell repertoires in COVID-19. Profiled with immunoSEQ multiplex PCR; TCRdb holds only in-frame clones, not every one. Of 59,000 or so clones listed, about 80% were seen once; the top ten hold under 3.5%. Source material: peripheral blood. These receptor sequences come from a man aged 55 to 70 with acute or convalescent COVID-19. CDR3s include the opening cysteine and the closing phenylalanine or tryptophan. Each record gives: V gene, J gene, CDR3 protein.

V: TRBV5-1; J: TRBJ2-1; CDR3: CASSLLPGDTSGEQFF
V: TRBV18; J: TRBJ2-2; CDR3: CASSPQWWNTGELFF
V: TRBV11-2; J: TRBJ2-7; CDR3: CASRLTGGSTNEQYF
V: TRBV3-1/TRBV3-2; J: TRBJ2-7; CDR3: CASSRRTSGRNEQYF
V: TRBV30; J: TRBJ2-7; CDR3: CAWTAGGPRVEQYF
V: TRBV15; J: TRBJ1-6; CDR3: CATSPRQGVTYNSPLHF
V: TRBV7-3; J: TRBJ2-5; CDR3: CASSGGMQETQYF
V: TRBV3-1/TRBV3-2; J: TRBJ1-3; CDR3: CASSQAWGAGNTIYF
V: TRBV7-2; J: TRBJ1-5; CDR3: CASSLEQGGNQPQHF
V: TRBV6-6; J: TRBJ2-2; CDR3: CASSSGRGRDTGELFF
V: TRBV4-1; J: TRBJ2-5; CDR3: CASSQTGQGAYETQYF
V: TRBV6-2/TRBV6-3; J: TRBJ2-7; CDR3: CASSYSIGTITYEQYF
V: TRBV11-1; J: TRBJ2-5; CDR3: CVSTTTLTGMETQYF
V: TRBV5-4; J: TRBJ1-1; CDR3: CAPGIGFF
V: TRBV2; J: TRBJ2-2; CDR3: CASTRGRPGELFF
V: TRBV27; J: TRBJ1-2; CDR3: CASSWGVTNYGYTF
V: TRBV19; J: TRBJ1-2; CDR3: CASQTDRGFRGYTF
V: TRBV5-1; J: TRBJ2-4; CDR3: CASSLGGQQGLNIQYF
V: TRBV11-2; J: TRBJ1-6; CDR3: CASSFSFADNSPLHF
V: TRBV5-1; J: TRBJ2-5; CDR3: CASSLASGKETQYF
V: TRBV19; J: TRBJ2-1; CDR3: CASSRTSAGDEQFF
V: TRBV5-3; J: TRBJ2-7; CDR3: CARSRPDTGLAAAPWEEQYF
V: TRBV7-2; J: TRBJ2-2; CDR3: CASRTRGGGGELFF
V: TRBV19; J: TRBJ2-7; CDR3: CASSIDLLAGEQYF
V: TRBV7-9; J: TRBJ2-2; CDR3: CASNRAGANTGELFF
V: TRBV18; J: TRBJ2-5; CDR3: CASSPNGQGDQETQYF
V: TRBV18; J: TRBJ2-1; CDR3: CASSPVAGARGEQFF
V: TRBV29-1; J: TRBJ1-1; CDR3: CSAFTGSLGTEAFF
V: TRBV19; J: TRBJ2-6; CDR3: CASSGGPSGLSGANVLTF
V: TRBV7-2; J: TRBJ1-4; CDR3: CASSLLTREEKLFF
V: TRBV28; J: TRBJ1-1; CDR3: CASSLVAGGLNTEAFF
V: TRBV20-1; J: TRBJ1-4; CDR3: CSAGEKLFF
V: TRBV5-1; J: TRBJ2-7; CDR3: CATPLDREPPEQYF
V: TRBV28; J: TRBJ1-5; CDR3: CASVTGAYSNQPQHF
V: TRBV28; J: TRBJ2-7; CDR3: CASSFGGRGREQYF
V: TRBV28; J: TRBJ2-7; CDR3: CASSSRTSGRIYEQYF
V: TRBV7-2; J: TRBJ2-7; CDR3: CASSFQQNYEQYF
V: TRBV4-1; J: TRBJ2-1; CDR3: CASRTLAGVLSNEQFF
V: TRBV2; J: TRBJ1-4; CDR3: CASSRDRGTNEKLFF
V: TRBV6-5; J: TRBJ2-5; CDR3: CASFSPRDTQETQYF
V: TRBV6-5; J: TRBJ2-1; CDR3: CASSYRDYNEQFF
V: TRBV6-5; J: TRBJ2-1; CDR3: CASSYGATRSYNEQFF
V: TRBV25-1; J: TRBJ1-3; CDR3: CASFSSPGNTIYF
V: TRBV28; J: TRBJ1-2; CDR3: CASSSGGGYTF
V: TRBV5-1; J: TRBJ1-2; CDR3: CASSIREPFDGYTF
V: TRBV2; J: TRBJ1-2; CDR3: CASSEVKNTNYGYTF
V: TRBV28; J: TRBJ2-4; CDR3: CASSLENPRTGGLGLAKNIQYF
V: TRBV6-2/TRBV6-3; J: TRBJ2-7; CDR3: CASSWSGRASYEQYF
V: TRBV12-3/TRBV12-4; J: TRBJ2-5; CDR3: CASSVQGKETQYF
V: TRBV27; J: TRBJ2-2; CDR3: CASSSLTSGAGGELFF
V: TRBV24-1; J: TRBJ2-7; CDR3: CAPPAHRVAIYEQYF
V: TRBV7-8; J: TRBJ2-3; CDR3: CASSLVRLAERTDTQYF
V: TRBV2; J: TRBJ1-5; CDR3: CASSGLYPNQPQHF
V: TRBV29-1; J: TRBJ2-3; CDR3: CSGEQDGRDTQYF
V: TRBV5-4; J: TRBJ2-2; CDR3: CASSSGQNTGELFF
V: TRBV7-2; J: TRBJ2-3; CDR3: CASSLASSGVTDTQYF
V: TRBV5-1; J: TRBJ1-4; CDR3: CASSLAENLAGGTDNEKLFF
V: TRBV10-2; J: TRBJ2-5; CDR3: CASSDLAGGGGETQYF
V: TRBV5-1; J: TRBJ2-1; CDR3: CASSLIAGRDEQFF